This note documents a single T cell receptor (beta chain) sequence. Its antigen is unidentified. The V end was cut by 1 base, the J end by 2 bases, with 4 bases between. Per germline, CDR1 SGDLS and CDR2 YYNGEE. The CDR3 consists of 14 residues. The record originates from a study of CD8+ T cells in alopecia areata. Points from the study as a whole: Higher clonality than in normal scalp was seen in lesional scalp, especially alopecia totalis/universalis. TCR sharing was clearer in mice than between patients, perhaps partly owing to patient HLA diversity. Treatment with tofacitinib significantly lowered scalp clonality and reduced expanded CD8+ clones among the top 100. Having one nonresponder leaves uncertain how baseline CD8+ expansion relates to response.

As for treatment: oral pan-JAK inhibitor, 5-10 mg twice daily. RNA, once extracted, was reverse transcribed into cDNA for use as the sequencing template. Method: immunoSEQ multiplex PCR; TCRdb's copy keeps in-frame clones and lacks some. This table has under 150,000 clones, approximately 55% appearing once. The chain couples TRBV9 to TRBJ2-6, with unresolved D. The sequence came from a human donor with alopecia areata. Sequenced material: CD4+ T cells sorted from blood, taken at week 24, from a patient treated with tofacitinib. CDR3 region: CASSVQAGANVLTF. Written as DNA, the CDR3 is TGTGCCAGCAGCGTACAGGCTGGGGCCAACGTCCTGACTTTC.